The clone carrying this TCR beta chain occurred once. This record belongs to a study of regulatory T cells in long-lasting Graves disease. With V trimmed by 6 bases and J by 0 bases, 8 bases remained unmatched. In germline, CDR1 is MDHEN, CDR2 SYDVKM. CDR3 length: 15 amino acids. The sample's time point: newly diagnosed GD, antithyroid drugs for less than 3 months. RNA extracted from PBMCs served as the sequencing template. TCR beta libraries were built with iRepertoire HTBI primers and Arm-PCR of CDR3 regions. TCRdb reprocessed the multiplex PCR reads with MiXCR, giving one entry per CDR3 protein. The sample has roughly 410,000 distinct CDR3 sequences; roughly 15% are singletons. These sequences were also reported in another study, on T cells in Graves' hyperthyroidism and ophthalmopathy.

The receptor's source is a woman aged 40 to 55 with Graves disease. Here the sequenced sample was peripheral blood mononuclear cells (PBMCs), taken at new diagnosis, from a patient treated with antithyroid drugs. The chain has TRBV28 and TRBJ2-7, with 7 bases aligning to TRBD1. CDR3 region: CASRPTGVGSYEQYF. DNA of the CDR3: TGTGCCAGCAGGCCTACAGGGGTGGGCTCCTACGAGCAGTACTTC. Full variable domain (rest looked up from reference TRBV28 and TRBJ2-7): DVKVTQSSRYLVKRTGEKVFLECVQDMDHENMFWYRQDPGLGLRLIYFSYDVKMKEKGDIPEGYSVSREKKERFSLILESASTNQTSMYLCASRPTGVGSYEQYFGPGTRLTVT.